Below, 15 T cell receptor beta chains from the same sample are listed, as sequenced in a study of T cell responses to AZD1222 COVID-19 vaccine. Generated by immunoSEQ multiplex PCR, the TCRdb table keeps only in-frame clones and is missing some. The repertoire includes 240,000 or so clones, approximately 95% of them detected once, and around 0.5% sits in the top ten. The specimen was peripheral blood, collected on day 0 of AZD1222 vaccination. The receptors were sampled from an adult in good health.

In nucleotides, the CDR3 is TGTGCCAGTAGTGGGGAAAAACTGTTTTTT. Translation gives CASSGEKLFF. The chain recombines TRBV28 with TRBJ1-4; no reliable D call. V was clipped by 9 bases and J by 8 bases, with 7 bases between them. The V gene's germline CDR1 is MDHEN and CDR2 SYDVKM. There are 10 residues in the CDR3.

This clone has only one observation. An end of the junction differs from the germline gene, which may be a read error. The chain uses TRBV7-7 and TRBJ2-2; 9 nucleotides agree with TRBD1. CDR3 size: 15 residues. Germline lookup yields CDR1 SSHAT and CDR2 FNYEAQ (reference sequence). The CDR3 DNA is TGTGCTAGCAGCACGGACAGGGGTAGCACCGGGGAGCTGTTTTTT. Amino acid sequence: CASSTDRGSTGELFF.

Only one count was recorded for this clone. The chain has TRBV2 and TRBJ1-5; D might be TRBD1 (5 bases). V was trimmed by 2 bases and J by 5 bases, leaving 19 bases between them. The CDR3 contains 17 residues. Germline CDR1 SNHLY, CDR2 FYNNEI. The CDR3 here is CASSELITGLGHQPQHF. In DNA, the CDR3 is TGTGCCAGCAGTGAATTGATTACGGGACTGGGGCATCAGCCCCAGCATTTT.

V usage is TRBV2 and J usage is TRBJ1-1; D is undetermined. V was trimmed by 4 bases and J by 0 bases, leaving 6 bases between them. The CDR3 runs to 13 residues. CDR1 and CDR2 (germline): SNHLY, FYNNEI. DNA of the CDR3: TGTGCCAGCAGTGCGCAGTTGAACACTGAAGCTTTCTTT. It specifies CASSAQLNTEAFF.

The CDR3 loop reads CASSKGLAGYNEQFF. CDR3 DNA: TGCGCCAGCAGCAAAGGACTAGCGGGATACAATGAGCAGTTCTTC. V and J are TRBV4-3 and TRBJ2-1; 12 bases line up with TRBD2. CDR1 and CDR2 from the germline V gene are LGHNA and YSLEER. The CDR3 contains 15 residues. After removal of 5 bases from V and 4 bases from J, the junction contained 3 bases not matched to a gene.

The count of this clone is one. The chain carries TRBV28 and TRBJ1-3; 7 bases line up with TRBD1. Trimming removed 10 bases from V and 2 bases from J; junction bases left unmatched: 5. This CDR3 has 13 amino acids. Germline V gene data show CDR1 as MDHEN and CDR2 as SYDVKM. This chain's CDR3 is CATNRGTGNTIYF. The DNA for the CDR3 is TGTGCCACCAACAGGGGAACTGGAAACACCATATATTTT.

The chain carries TRBV11-3 and TRBJ2-7; TRBD2 agrees at 11 bases. Germline V gene sequence: CDR1 SGHNT, CDR2 YENEEA. The CDR3 sequence is 16 residues long. The trim removed 5 bases at V and 1 base at J, leaving 7 bases unmatched. CDR3 in DNA: TGTGCCAGCAGCACCCCGACTAGCGGGGAATCCTACGAGCAGTACTTC. Translated: CASSTPTSGESYEQYF. Full variable domain (remainder filled in from reference TRBV11-3 and TRBJ2-7): EAGVVQSPRYKIIEKKQPVAFWCNPISGHNTLYWYLQNLGQGPELLIRYENEEAVDDSQLPKDRFSAERLKGVDSTLKIQPAELGDSAVYLCASSTPTSGESYEQYFGPGTRLTVT.

This chain connects TRBV9 to TRBJ2-1; TRBD1 might be the D (6 bases). This CDR3 has 13 residues. Germline V gene data show CDR1 as SGDLS and CDR2 as YYNGEE. V lost 4 bases and J lost 3, with 8 bases in between. CDR3 in DNA: TGTGCCAGCAGCTCGGACAGCTACAATGAGCAGTTCTTC. As protein: CASSSDSYNEQFF. The variable domain in full, completed from reference TRBV9 and TRBJ2-1, reads DSGVTQTPKHLITATGQRVTLRCSPRSGDLSVYWYQQSLDQGLQFLIQYYNGEERAKGNILERFSAQQFPDLHSELNLSSLELGDSALYFCASSSDSYNEQFFGPGTRLTVL.

The sample holds one count of this clone. The chain links TRBV9 to TRBJ2-7; 7 nucleotides line up with TRBD2. The length of the CDR3 is 15 residues. With 0 bases clipped from V and 2 bases from J, the junction kept 5 bases outside the gene matches. Germline V gene sequence: CDR1 SGDLS, CDR2 YYNGEE. This CDR3 is CASSVGLAVTYEQYF. CDR3 DNA: TGTGCCAGCAGCGTAGGTCTAGCGGTAACCTACGAGCAGTACTTC.

The V and J genes are TRBV28 and TRBJ2-1; TRBD1 matches at 7 bases. J gave up 6 bases and V 6 bases, and 11 bases lay outside the gene matches. The length of the CDR3 is 15 residues. Germline CDR1 is MDHEN and CDR2 is SYDVKM. The CDR3 bases are TGTGCCAGCAGCCTCCCGACCACAGGGGCCAATGAGCAGTTCTTC. Its protein product is CASSLPTTGANEQFF. The full variable domain, its missing parts supplied by reference TRBV28 and TRBJ2-1, is DVKVTQSSRYLVKRTGEKVFLECVQDMDHENMFWYRQDPGLGLRLIYFSYDVKMKEKGDIPEGYSVSREKKERFSLILESASTNQTSMYLCASSLPTTGANEQFFGPGTRLTVL.

This chain's CDR3 is CASRRLRGGYGYTF. Here the CDR3 DNA reads TGTGCCAGCAGGAGGCTCAGGGGTGGATATGGCTACACCTTC. The chain couples TRBV28 to TRBJ1-2; D is perhaps TRBD1 (6 bases). Germline CDR1 is MDHEN and CDR2 is SYDVKM. This CDR3 is built from 14 residues. Trimming removed 6 bases from V and 5 bases from J, with 16 bases in between.

CDR3 protein: CSAPDNYGYTF. In DNA, the CDR3 is TGCAGTGCCCCGGACAACTATGGCTACACCTTC. The rearrangement links TRBV20-1 to TRBJ1-2; D ambiguous. The V gene's germline CDR1 is DFQATT and CDR2 SNEGSKA (reference sequence). V was trimmed by 6 bases and J by 2 bases, leaving 7 bases between them. The CDR3 sequence is 11 residues long.

V is TRBV7-2 and J is TRBJ2-7, with 8 bases lining up with TRBD1. The CDR3 consists of 14 residues. The junction had 4 bases not matched to a gene; V was cut back by 4 bases and J by 2 bases. CDR1 and CDR2 from the germline V gene are SGHTA and FQGNSA. The CDR3 DNA sequence: TGTGCCAGCAGCTATAGACAGGGGACCTACGAGCAGTACTTC. It specifies CASSYRQGTYEQYF.

The sample holds a few counts of this clone. The V call is TRBV7-8, the J call TRBJ2-7; 7 nucleotides agree with TRBD1. From germline, CDR1 is SGHVS and CDR2 FQNEAQ. V was clipped by 5 bases and J by 3 bases; unmatched bases: 7. The CDR3 consists of 14 residues. CDR3 in DNA: TGTGCCAGCAGCGCCACGGGACAGAGCTACGAGCAGTACTTC. Its translation: CASSATGQSYEQYF.

The V and J genes are TRBV3-1 (or the pseudogene TRBV3-2) and TRBJ2-2; no reliable D call. Germline CDR1 is LGHDT and CDR2 is YNNKEL (reference sequence). The CDR3 contains 16 residues. Trimming shortened V by 1 base and J by 6 bases, and 15 bases separated the two germline ends. CDR3 sequence: CASSQGGSRVPGELFF. CDR3 coding DNA: TGTGCCAGCAGCCAAGGGGGTAGTAGGGTCCCCGGGGAGCTGTTTTTT.